Included here is one T cell receptor beta chain sequence, with context. In germline, CDR1 is MGHRA, CDR2 YSYEKL. This CDR3 is built from 17 residues. The ends lost 6 bases at V and 0 bases at J; junction bases unmatched: 9. This entry is derived from a study of blood T cell repertoires in COVID-19. Study-wide background: Sample material is recorded as cDNA or gDNA derived from T cells, B-cell-depleted T cells, or PBMCs.

Authors' data handling: Reference gene primer amplification gave estimated nucleated cell counts. The data were produced by immunoSEQ multiplex PCR, yet TCRdb's version contains in-frame clones alone and is incomplete. For V, J and clone size, that table is used; D and trimming come from the DNA. The table lists approximately 260,000 clones, 75% to 85% of them singletons, with roughly 12% in the top ten. This TCR was sampled from a woman aged 55-69 years with active or convalescent COVID-19. The chain couples TRBV4-1 to TRBJ2-5, with TRBD2 matching 11 bases. Sequenced: peripheral blood. CDR3 sequence: CASSHSETSGDQETQYF. CDR3 nucleotide sequence: TGCGCCAGCAGTCACTCGGAGACTAGCGGGGACCAAGAGACCCAGTACTTC.